A single T cell receptor (beta chain) is shown here with its context. Its specificity is not known. Germline-derived CDR1 and CDR2 are MDHEN and SYDVKM. The ends were cut back, 6 bases at V and 4 bases at J, with 22 bases in the middle. This CDR3 comprises 17 residues. This entry is derived from a study of siplizumab effects on memory and regulatory T cells. Broader study findings: For mappable alloreactive CD4+ clones, the mean Treg-derived fraction was less than 70% with siplizumab and approximately 30% in controls. In roughly 80-97% of proliferating CD4+ or CD8+ clones, a naive or memory phenotype could not be assigned. Apparently key alloresponse contributors, naive T cells also seemed more diverse than memory cells. Siplizumab significantly reduced alloreactive sequences traceable to unstimulated CD4+ memory cells.

TCRdb's table, derived via immunoSEQ multiplex PCR, lists solely in-frame clones and lacks some. The profile shows about 100,000 clones, roughly 93% of them singletons. This sequence was found in a human donor in good health. Sequencing was carried out using non-Treg CD4+ T cells sorted from blood. The gene calls are TRBV28 and TRBJ2-1; D is undetermined. The CDR3 DNA reads as TGTGCCAGCAGCCCCGACCCCCTATCGAACAAATACAATGAGCAGTTCTTC. Its translation: CASSPDPLSNKYNEQFF.